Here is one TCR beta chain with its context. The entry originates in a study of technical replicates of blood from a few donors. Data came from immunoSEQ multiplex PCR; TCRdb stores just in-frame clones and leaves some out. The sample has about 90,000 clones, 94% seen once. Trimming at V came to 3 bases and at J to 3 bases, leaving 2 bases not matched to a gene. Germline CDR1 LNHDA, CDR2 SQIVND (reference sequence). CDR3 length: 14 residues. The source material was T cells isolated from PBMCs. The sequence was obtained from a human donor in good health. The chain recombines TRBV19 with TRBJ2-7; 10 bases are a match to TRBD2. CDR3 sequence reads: CASSMWTSGYEQYF. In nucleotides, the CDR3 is TGTGCCAGTAGTATGTGGACTAGCGGCTACGAGCAGTACTTC.